This entry lists 14 T cell receptor beta chains sequenced from one sample in a study of T cell repertoires in aging, cancer and after chemotherapy. Amplification of TCR beta used genomic DNA extracted from peripheral blood. A mixed TRB-A/B primer pool amplified rearranged TRB by multiplex touch-down PCR. A single record per CDR3 protein comes from TCRdb applying MiXCR to the multiplex PCR reads. This table holds 3,000 to 3,500 distinct CDR3 sequences, about 44% found once. Sequences were obtained from blood. Every receptor here comes from a human donor with a solid tumor.

This rearrangement joins TRBV6-1 to TRBJ1-1; D is unresolved. Between the trimmed V and J ends, which lost 2 bases and 1 base, there was a span of 5 bases. The germline V gene has CDR1 MNHNS and CDR2 SASEGT. The CDR3 is 13 amino acids. The CDR3 coding sequence is TGTGCCAGCAGTGAATGGACGAACACTGAAGCTTTCTTT. It translates to CASSEWTNTEAFF.

This chain links TRBV19 with TRBJ2-7; 8 bases match TRBD1. Germline CDR1 and CDR2: LNHDA and SQIVND (reference sequence). The CDR3 sequence is 16 residues long. The J segment lost 6 bases and the V segment lost 6 bases, leaving 16 bases of the junction unmatched. The CDR3 spells CASRRPGQGARGEQYF. As DNA, the CDR3 is TGTGCCAGTAGACGTCCGGGGCAGGGGGCCCGAGGCGAGCAGTACTTC.

This clonotype has a handful of counts. V and J are TRBV20-1 and TRBJ1-2; D uncertain. There are 15 residues in the CDR3. In germline, CDR1 is DFQATT, CDR2 SNEGSKA (reference sequence). V lost 0 bases and J lost 1, with 12 bases in between. CDR3 sequence (DNA): TGCAGTGCTAGAGATCGGGCAGCTTTTAACTATGGCTACACCTTC. Translating it yields CSARDRAAFNYGYTF.

By sample share, this clonotype is medium-sized (0.01 to 0.1%). This chain links TRBV29-1 with TRBJ2-3, with a weak D call TRBD2 (6 bases). The CDR3 spans 15 residues. Germline-derived CDR1 and CDR2 are SQVTM and ANQGSEA. The V end lost 5 bases, the J end lost 0 bases, and 15 bases lay between the germline ends. The CDR3 spells CSVLAVTTSTDTQYF. CDR3 in DNA: TGCAGCGTTTTAGCGGTGACGACTAGCACAGATACGCAGTATTTT.

The rearrangement joins TRBV20-1 to TRBJ1-2; perhaps TRBD1 as D (5 bases). V was trimmed by 0 bases and J by 6 bases, leaving 14 bases between them. Per the germline V gene, CDR1 is DFQATT and CDR2 is SNEGSKA (reference sequence). This CDR3 region has 14 residues. CDR3 in amino acids: CSARDPGIVDGYTF. The CDR3 DNA reads TGCAGTGCTAGAGATCCAGGGATAGTAGATGGCTACACCTTC.

The chain couples TRBV30 to TRBJ2-5, with no clear D. The CDR3 is 14 residues long. V was pared by 0 bases and J by 5 bases, with 13 bases between. CDR1 and CDR2 from the germline V gene are GTSNPN and SVGIG (reference sequence). The DNA of the CDR3 is TGTGCCTGGAGTGTATCGCGGATTACTGAGACCCAGTACTTC. Translating gives CAWSVSRITETQYF.

As regards this clonotype: The junction does not match germline at one end; this may be a read error. This chain connects TRBV5-1 to TRBJ2-1, with 8 bases aligning to TRBD2. The CDR3 extends over 15 amino acids. The germline gives CDR1 SGHRS, CDR2 YFSETQ. The DNA for the CDR3 is TGCGCCAGCAGCTTGCGGGGGGGCTCCTTCAATGAGCAGTTCTTC. Translated, it gives CASSLRGGSFNEQFF.

CDR3 sequence reads: CASSFRGQGLNEQYF. The CDR3 bases are TGTGCCAGCAGCTTCCGCGGACAGGGATTAAACGAGCAGTACTTC. The rearrangement uses TRBV5-4 and TRBJ2-7, with TRBD1 identical over 8 bases. Germline trimming cut 2 bases from V and 5 bases from J; bases unmatched to any gene: 9. The CDR3 sequence is 15 residues long. Germline CDR1 reads SGHNT; CDR2 reads YYREEE (reference sequence).

V usage is TRBV7-2 and J usage is TRBJ2-1; TRBD1 aligns across 8 bases. Germline loops: CDR1 SGHTA, CDR2 FQGNSA. The CDR3 contains 16 residues. The trim removed 2 bases at V and 7 bases at J, leaving 10 bases unmatched. The CDR3 region has the DNA TGTGCCAGCAGCTTAAATGGACAGGGTAGGGAAAATGAGCAGTTCTTC. Residues: CASSLNGQGRENEQFF.

The chain joins TRBV6-6 to TRBJ1-5; 8 bases map to TRBD1. J gave up 1 base and V 6 bases, and 8 bases lay outside the gene matches. Germline V gives CDR1 MNHNY, CDR2 SVGAGI (reference sequence). The length of the CDR3 is 16 residues. In nucleotides, the CDR3 is TGTGCCAGCAGCCTGGCCGGGACAGGCAGCAATCAGCCCCAGCATTTT. Translated: CASSLAGTGSNQPQHF.

This rearrangement joins TRBV29-1 to TRBJ2-7, with TRBD1 matching 8 bases. V was pared by 1 base and J by 9 bases, with 5 bases of the junction left unmatched. The length of the CDR3 is 12 residues. Germline assignment: CDR1 SQVTM and CDR2 ANQGSEA. The CDR3 is CSVEGQGALQYF. The CDR3 DNA reads as TGCAGCGTTGAAGGGCAGGGGGCATTGCAGTACTTC.

The chain recombines TRBV6-2 or TRBV6-3 with TRBJ2-3, with 8 positions matching TRBD2. V was pared by 5 bases and J by 6 bases, with 7 bases of the junction left unmatched. The length of the CDR3 is 14 residues. Germline V gene data show CDR1 as MNHEY and CDR2 as SVGEGT. CDR3 residues: CASSEAGGGDTQYF. In nucleotides, the CDR3 is TGTGCCAGCAGTGAGGCGGGAGGTGGGGATACGCAGTATTTT.

This clonotype has a handful of counts. The chain employs TRBV6-1 and TRBJ1-5; D unclear. Trimming took 3 bases from V and 3 from J, leaving 3 bases between them. The CDR3 spans 12 residues. Germline V gene data show CDR1 as MNHNS and CDR2 as SASEGT. This chain's CDR3 is CASSDANQPQHF. The CDR3 DNA sequence: TGTGCCAGCAGTGATGCCAATCAGCCCCAGCATTTT.

This clonotype was recorded a few times. The rearrangement uses TRBV6-5 and TRBJ1-2; D gene unclear. The V end lost 2 bases, the J end lost 4 bases, and 14 bases lay between the germline ends. Germline V gene data show CDR1 as MNHEY and CDR2 as SVGAGI. The CDR3 covers 15 residues. CDR3 nucleotides: TGTGCCAGCAGTTACCGGATAGACAATCCCTATGGCTACACCTTC. Translating it yields CASSYRIDNPYGYTF.